This T cell receptor (beta chain) is from a study of shared clonotypes between healthy human individuals. V dropped 6 bases and J dropped 7; count of bases not matched to a gene: 9. The CDR3 runs 15 residues. Germline-derived CDR1 and CDR2 are SGHTA and FQGNSA. Profiled with immunoSEQ multiplex PCR; TCRdb holds only in-frame clones, not every one. The repertoire has more than 2 million clones, roughly 95% of them found once; the top ten carry around 0.13%. For this clone: Antigen specificity is unknown.

Findings and caveats of the study: Shared across several donors were roughly 4.7% of the naive CD4 clonotypes.

The gene calls are TRBV7-2 and TRBJ1-5, with TRBD1 matching 10 bases. The TCR originated in a man aged 18 to 35 in good health. The source material was naive CD4+ T cells sorted from blood. Subset: CD45RA+ positively selected. The CDR3 loop is CASRPTGGWNQPQHF. As DNA, the CDR3 is TGTGCCAGCAGGCCGACAGGGGGCTGGAACCAGCCCCAGCATTTT.